This T cell receptor beta chain stems from a study of cytomegalovirus exposure and HLA in healthy donors. Study-level information: About 85 million unique TCR sequences came from HLA-typed donors in an early release. Study findings and constraints: TRBV6-2, TRBV6-3 and some other V segments were excluded as indistinguishable. Roughly 170 TCR beta chains were listed as cytomegalovirus-associated.

Per the germline V gene, CDR1 is SGHVS and CDR2 is FQNEAQ. V was pared by 7 bases and J by 12 bases, with 12 bases of the junction left unmatched. This CDR3 region has 14 residues. Only a few counts were recorded for this clone. The antigen remains undetermined. 13 Jbeta primers and 60 Vbeta primers were used for the PCR. The assay was immunoSEQ multiplex PCR, and TCRdb's table has in-frame clones only and misses some. The data contain about 200,000 clones, 75% to 80% of them seen just once; the ten biggest clones take up roughly 1.9%. The sequence was collected from a man aged 18 to 29 in good health and CMV-seronegative. Sequenced: PBMCs. The J gene is TRBJ2-1, the V gene TRBV7-8; 10 bases are a match to TRBD2. The CDR3 here is CASIIAGGPSRQFF. CDR3 DNA sequence: TGTGCCAGCATCATAGCGGGAGGTCCGAGTCGGCAGTTCTTC.